This TCR beta chain was retrieved from a study of human T cells and chemical hapten exposure. Study-wide context: Chiefly women, the patients showed alopecia areata, totalis or universalis. Points from the study as a whole: Sensitization with DPC brought no change to TCRs above 1 in 1000 in frequency.

The CDR3 runs 12 residues. Trimming stripped 4 bases from V and 4 bases from J, with 5 bases between. Germline V gene sequence: CDR1 SGHTA, CDR2 FQGNSA. TCRdb analysed the RACE reads with MiXCR anew, one entry per CDR3 protein. The sample consists of about 250,000 distinct CDR3 sequences, roughly 8% of them appearing once. The time point was: pre-sensitization, week 0. Sample treatment: therapeutic diphenylcyclopropenone sensitization with weekly scalp DPC. The study extracted total RNA from unfractionated whole blood. Of note for this clonotype: Antigen unknown.

The V and J genes are TRBV7-2 and TRBJ2-1; D gene uncertain. This TCR derives from a young man with alopecia areata. Some clones in this sample may be carry-over from other donors' samples. The sample here was whole blood, taken in connection with sensitization to the hapten diphenylcyclopropenone (DPC). Here the CDR3 reads CASSSLYNEQFF. The CDR3 DNA reads TGTGCCAGCAGCTCCCTTTACAATGAGCAGTTCTTC.